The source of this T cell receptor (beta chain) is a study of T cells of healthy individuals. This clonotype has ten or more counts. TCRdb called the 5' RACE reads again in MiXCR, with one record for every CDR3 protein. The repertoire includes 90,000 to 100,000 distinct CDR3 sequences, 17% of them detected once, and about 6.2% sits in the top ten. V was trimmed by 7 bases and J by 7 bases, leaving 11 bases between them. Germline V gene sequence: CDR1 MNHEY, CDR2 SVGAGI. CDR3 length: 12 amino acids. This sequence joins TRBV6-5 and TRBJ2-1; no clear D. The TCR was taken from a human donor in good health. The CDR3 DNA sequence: TGTGCCAGCACTAACCCGGGTAATGAGCAGTTCTTC. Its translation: CASTNPGNEQFF.